The text below deals with one TCR beta chain. Authors' processing steps: Reference gene primers were amplified, and this amplification served to estimate nucleated cell counts. Only in-frame clones appear in the TCRdb table, and some are missing; sequencing was by immunoSEQ multiplex PCR. Clone size and V and J calls were adopted from that table, with D and trimming inferred from the DNA. The data show about 99,000 clones, 88% seen once. The V segment lost 7 bases and the J segment 4 bases; nucleotides outside the gene matches: 10. The CDR3 covers 16 residues. Germline V gene data show CDR1 as SNHLY and CDR2 as FYNNEI. This entry comes from a study of blood T cell repertoires in COVID-19. Turning to the study itself: PBMCs, B-cell-depleted T cells, or T cells provided the cDNA or gDNA that made up the material.

Input material: peripheral blood. The chain joins TRBV2 to TRBJ2-6; 7 nucleotides align to TRBD1. The TCR sequence derives from a human donor in a cohort sampled during active COVID-19. Written as DNA, the CDR3 is TGTGCCAGCAAACAGGGGATCCCGGTAGGGGCCAACGTCCTGACTTTC. This gives the protein CASKQGIPVGANVLTF.